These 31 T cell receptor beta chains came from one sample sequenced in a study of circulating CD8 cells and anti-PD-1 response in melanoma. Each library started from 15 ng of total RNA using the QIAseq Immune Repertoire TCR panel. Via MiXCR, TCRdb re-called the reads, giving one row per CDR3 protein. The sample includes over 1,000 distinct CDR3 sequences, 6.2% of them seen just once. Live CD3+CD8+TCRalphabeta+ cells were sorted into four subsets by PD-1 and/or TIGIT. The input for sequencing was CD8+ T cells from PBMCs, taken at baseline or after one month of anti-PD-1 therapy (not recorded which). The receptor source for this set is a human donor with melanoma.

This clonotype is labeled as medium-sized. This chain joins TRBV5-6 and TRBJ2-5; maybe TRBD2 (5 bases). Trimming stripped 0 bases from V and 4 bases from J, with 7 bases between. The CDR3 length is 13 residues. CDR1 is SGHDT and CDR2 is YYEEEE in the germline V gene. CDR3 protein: CASSLAAGETQYF. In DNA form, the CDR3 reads TGTGCCAGCAGCTTGGCCGCGGGAGAGACCCAGTACTTC. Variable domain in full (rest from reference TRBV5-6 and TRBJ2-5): DAGVTQSPTHLIKTRGQQVTLRCSPKSGHDTVSWYQQALGQGPQFIFQYYEEEERQRGNFPDRFSGHQFPNYSSELNVNALLLGDSALYLCASSLAAGETQYFGPGTRLLVL.

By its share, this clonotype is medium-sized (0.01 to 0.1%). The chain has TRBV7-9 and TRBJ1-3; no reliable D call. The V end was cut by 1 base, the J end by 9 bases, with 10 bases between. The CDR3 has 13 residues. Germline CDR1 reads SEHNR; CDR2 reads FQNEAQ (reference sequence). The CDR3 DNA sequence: TGTGCCAGCAGCTTAGACGGGTACAGCACCATATATTTT. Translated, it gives CASSLDGYSTIYF.

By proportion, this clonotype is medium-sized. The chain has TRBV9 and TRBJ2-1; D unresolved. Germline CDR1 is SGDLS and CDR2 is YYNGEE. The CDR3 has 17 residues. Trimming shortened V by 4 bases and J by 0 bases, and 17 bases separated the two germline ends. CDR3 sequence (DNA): TGTGCCAGCAGCCCTCAGCCCTCTATGAGCTCCTACAATGAGCAGTTCTTC. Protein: CASSPQPSMSSYNEQFF.

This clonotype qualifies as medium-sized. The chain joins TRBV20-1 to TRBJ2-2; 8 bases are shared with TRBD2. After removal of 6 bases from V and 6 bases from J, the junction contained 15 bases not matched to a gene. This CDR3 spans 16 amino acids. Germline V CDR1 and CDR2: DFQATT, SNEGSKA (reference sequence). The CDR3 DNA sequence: TGCAGTGCCCTCCCTAGGGAGCGGGGGAGCCCCGGGGAGCTGTTTTTT. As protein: CSALPRERGSPGELFF.

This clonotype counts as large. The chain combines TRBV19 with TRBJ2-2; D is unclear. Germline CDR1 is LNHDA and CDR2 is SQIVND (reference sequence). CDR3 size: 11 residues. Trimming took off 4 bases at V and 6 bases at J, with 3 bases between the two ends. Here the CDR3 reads CASSTSGELFF. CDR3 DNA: TGTGCCAGTAGTACCTCCGGGGAGCTGTTTTTT.

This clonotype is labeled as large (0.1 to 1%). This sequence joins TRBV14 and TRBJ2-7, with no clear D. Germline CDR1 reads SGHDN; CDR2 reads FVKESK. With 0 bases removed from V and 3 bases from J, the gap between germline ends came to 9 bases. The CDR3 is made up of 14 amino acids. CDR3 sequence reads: CASSQENRHYEQYF. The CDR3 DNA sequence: TGTGCCAGCAGCCAAGAGAACAGACACTACGAGCAGTACTTC.

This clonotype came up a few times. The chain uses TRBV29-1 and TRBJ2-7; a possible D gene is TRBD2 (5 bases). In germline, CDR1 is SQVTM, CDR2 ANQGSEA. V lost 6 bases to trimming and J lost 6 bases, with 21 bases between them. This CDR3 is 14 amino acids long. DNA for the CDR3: TGCAGCGTGACGACGGACGGGGATAATTCCGAGCAGTACTTC. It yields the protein CSVTTDGDNSEQYF.

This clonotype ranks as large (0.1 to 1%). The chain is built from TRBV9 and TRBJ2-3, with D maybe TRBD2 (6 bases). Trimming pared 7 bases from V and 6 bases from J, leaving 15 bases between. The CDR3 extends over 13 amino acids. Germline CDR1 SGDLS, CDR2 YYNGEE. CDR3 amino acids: CASDSSGGDTQYF. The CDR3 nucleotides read TGTGCCAGCGATTCTTCTGGGGGGGATACGCAGTATTTT. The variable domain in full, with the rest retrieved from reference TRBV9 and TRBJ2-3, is DSGVTQTPKHLITATGQRVTLRCSPRSGDLSVYWYQQSLDQGLQFLIQYYNGEERAKGNILERFSAQQFPDLHSELNLSSLELGDSALYFCASDSSGGDTQYFGPGTRLTVL.

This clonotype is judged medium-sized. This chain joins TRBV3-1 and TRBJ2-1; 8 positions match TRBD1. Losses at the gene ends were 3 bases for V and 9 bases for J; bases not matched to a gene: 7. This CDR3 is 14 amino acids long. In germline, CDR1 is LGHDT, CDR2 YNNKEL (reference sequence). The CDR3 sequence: CASSQMTGATEQFF. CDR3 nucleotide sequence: TGTGCCAGCAGCCAGATGACAGGGGCGACTGAGCAGTTCTTC.

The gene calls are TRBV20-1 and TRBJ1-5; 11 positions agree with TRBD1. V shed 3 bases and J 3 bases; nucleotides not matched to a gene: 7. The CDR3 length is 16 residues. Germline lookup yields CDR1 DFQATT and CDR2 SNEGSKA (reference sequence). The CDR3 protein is CSARIGTGGFNQPQHF. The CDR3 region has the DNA TGCAGTGCTAGGATCGGGACAGGGGGGTTCAATCAGCCCCAGCATTTT.

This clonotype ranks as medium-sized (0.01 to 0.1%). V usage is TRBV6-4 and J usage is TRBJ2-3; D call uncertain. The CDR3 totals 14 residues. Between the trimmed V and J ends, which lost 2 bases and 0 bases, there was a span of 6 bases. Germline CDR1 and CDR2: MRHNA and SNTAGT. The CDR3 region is CASSDRPSTDTQYF. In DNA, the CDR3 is TGTGCCAGCAGTGACAGGCCTAGCACAGATACGCAGTATTTT.

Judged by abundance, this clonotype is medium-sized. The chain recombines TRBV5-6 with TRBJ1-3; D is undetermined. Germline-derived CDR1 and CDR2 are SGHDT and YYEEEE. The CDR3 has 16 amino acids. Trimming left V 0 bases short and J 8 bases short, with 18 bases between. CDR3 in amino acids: CASSLGAATAGDTIYF. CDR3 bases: TGTGCCAGCAGCTTGGGAGCCGCGACTGCTGGGGACACCATATATTTT.

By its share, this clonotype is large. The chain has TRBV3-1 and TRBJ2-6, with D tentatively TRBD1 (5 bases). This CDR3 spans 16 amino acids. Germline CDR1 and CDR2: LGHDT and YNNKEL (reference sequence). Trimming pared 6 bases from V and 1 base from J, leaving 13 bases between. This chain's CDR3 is CASSAAGLSGANVLTF. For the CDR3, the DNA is TGTGCCAGCAGTGCCGCAGGGCTGTCTGGGGCCAACGTCCTGACTTTC.

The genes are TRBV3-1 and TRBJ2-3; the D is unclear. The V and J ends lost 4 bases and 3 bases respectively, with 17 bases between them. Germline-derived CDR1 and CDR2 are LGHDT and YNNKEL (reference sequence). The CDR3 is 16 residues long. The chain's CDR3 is CASSLTHGLGTDTQYF. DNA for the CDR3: TGTGCCAGCAGCCTAACCCACGGGTTGGGAACAGATACGCAGTATTTT.

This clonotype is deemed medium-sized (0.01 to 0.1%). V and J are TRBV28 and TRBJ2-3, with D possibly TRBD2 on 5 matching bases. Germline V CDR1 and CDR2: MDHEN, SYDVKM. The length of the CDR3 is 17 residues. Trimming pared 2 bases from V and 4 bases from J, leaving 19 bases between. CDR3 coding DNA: TGTGCCAGCAGTTTAAGCGTGCCGGGGTTCCCCTCAGATACGCAGTATTTT. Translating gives CASSLSVPGFPSDTQYF. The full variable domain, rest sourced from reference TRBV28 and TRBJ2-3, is DVKVTQSSRYLVKRTGEKVFLECVQDMDHENMFWYRQDPGLGLRLIYFSYDVKMKEKGDIPEGYSVSREKKERFSLILESASTNQTSMYLCASSLSVPGFPSDTQYFGPGTRLTVL.

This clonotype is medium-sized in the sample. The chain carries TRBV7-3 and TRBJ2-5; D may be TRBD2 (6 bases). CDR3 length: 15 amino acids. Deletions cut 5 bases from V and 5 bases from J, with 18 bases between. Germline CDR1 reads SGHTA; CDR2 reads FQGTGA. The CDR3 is CASSEGGALGETQYF. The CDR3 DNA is TGTGCCAGCAGCGAAGGAGGGGCGTTGGGCGAGACCCAGTACTTC.

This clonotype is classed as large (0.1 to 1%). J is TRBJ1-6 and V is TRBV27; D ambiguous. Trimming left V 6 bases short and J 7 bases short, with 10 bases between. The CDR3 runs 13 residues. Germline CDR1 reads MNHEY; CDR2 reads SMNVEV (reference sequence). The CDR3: CASRTTENSPLHF. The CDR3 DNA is TGTGCCAGCAGGACGACTGAAAATTCACCCCTCCACTTT.

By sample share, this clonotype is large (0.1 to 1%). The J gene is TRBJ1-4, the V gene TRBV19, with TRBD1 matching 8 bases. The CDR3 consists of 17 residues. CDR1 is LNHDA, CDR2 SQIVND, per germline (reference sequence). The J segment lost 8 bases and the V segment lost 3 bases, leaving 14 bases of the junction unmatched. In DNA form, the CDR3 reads TGTGCCAGTAGTATGAACGGACAGGGCCCAGTAACGGAAAAACTGTTTTTT. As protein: CASSMNGQGPVTEKLFF.

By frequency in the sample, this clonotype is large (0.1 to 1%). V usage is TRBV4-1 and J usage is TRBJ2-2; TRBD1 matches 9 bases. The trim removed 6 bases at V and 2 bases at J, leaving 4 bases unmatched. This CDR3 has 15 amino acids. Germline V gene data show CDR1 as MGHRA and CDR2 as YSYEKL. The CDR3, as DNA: TGCGCCAGCAGTCAGGGACAGGGAAACACCGGGGAGCTGTTTTTT. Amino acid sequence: CASSQGQGNTGELFF.

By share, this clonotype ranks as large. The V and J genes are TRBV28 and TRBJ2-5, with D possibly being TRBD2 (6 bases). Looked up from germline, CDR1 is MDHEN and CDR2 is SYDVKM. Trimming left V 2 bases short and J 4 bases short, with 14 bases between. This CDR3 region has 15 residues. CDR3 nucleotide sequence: TGTGCCAGCAGTTTAGCGAAAGAGGGAGGAGAGACCCAGTACTTC. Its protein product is CASSLAKEGGETQYF.

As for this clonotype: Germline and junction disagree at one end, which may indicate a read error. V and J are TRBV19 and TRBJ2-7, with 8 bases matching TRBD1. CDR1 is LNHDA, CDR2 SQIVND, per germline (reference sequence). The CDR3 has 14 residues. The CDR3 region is CASSITGGICEQYF. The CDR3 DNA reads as TGCGCCAGTAGTATTACAGGGGGTATCTGCGAGCAGTACTTC.

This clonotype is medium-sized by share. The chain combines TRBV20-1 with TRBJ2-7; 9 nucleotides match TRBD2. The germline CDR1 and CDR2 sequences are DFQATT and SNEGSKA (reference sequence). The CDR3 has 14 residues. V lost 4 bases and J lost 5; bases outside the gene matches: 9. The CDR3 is CSATNLAGWDEQYF. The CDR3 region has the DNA TGCAGTGCTACCAATCTAGCGGGGTGGGACGAGCAGTACTTC.

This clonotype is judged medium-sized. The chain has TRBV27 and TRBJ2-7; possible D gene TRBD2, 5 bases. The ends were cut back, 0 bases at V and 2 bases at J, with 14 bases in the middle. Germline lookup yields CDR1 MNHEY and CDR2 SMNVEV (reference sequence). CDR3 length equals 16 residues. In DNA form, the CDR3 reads TGTGCCAGCAGTTTATCTTCGGGCCTGAGGGCCTACGAGCAGTACTTC. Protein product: CASSLSSGLRAYEQYF.

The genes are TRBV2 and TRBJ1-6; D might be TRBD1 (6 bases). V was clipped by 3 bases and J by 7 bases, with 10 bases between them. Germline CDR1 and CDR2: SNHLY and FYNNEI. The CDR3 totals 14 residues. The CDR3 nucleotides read TGTGCCAGCAGTGAGGCAGGGGTCAATTCACCCCTCCACTTT. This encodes CASSEAGVNSPLHF. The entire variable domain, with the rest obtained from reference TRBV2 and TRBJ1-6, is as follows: EPEVTQTPSHQVTQMGQEVILRCVPISNHLYFYWYRQILGQKVEFLVSFYNNEISEKSEIFDDQFSVERPDGSNFTLKIRSTKLEDSAMYFCASSEAGVNSPLHFGNGTRLTVT.

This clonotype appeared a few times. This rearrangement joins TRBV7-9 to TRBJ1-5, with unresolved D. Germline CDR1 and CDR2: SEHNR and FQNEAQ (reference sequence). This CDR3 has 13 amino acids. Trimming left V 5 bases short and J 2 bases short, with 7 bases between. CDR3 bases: TGTGCCAGCAGCCCGGACGGCAATCAGCCCCAGCATTTT. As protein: CASSPDGNQPQHF.

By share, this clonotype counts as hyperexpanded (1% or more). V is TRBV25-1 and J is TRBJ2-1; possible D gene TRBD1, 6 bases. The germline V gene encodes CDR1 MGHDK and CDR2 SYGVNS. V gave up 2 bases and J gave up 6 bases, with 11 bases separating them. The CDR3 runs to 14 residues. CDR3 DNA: TGTGCCAGCAGTGAACTTTTGGGGGCCAATGAGCAGTTCTTC. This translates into CASSELLGANEQFF.

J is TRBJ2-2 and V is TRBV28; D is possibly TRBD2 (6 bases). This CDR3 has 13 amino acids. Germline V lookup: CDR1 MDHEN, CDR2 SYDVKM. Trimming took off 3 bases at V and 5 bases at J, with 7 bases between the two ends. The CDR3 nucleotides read TGTGCCAGCAGTTTCCGGGGGACCGGGGAGCTGTTTTTT. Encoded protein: CASSFRGTGELFF. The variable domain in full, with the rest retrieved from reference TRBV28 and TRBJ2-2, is DVKVTQSSRYLVKRTGEKVFLECVQDMDHENMFWYRQDPGLGLRLIYFSYDVKMKEKGDIPEGYSVSREKKERFSLILESASTNQTSMYLCASSFRGTGELFFGEGSRLTVL.

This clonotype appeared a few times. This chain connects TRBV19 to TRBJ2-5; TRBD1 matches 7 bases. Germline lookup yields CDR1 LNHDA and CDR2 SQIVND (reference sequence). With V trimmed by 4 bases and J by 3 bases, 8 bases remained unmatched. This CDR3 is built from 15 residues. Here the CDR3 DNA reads TGTGCCAGTAGTACCACCTGGGACAGTAAAGAGACCCAGTACTTC. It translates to CASSTTWDSKETQYF. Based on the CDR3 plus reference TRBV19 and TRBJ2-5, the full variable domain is DGGITQSPKYLFRKEGQNVTLSCEQNLNHDAMYWYRQDPGQGLRLIYYSQIVNDFQKGDIAEGYSVSREKKESFPLTVTSAQKNPTAFYLCASSTTWDSKETQYFGPGTRLLVL.

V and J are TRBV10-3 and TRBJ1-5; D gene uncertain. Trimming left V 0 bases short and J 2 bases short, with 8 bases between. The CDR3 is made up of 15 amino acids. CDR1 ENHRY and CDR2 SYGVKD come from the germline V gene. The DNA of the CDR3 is TGTGCCATCAGTGAGTCGGGAGTGGGCAATCAGCCCCAGCATTTT. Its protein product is CAISESGVGNQPQHF.

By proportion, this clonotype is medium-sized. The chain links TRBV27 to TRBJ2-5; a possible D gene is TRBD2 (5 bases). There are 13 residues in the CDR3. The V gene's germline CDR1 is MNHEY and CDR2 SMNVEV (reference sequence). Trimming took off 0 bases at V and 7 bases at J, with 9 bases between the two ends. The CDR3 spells CASSLSGGGTQYF. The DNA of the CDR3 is TGTGCCAGCAGTTTATCGGGTGGAGGGACCCAGTACTTC.

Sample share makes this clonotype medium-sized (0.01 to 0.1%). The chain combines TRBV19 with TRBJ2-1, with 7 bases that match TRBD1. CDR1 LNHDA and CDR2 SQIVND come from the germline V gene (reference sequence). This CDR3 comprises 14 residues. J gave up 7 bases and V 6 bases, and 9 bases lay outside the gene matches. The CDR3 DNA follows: TGTGCCAGTAGCTTTCCGGGACAGATGAATGAGCAGTTCTTC. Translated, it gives CASSFPGQMNEQFF.